This T cell receptor (beta chain) was sequenced during a study of Ad26.COV2.S vaccination and SARS-CoV-2 variants. Across the study: Donor allocation was to the COV1001 Ad26.COV2.S trial arm.

Sample treatment: 15 to 20 received Ad26.COV2.S at low or high dose, single or two shots; 5 received placebo; per-sample allocation not given. Material that was analyzed had been drawn on day 63 after the first vaccine or placebo injection. This clone was observed a handful of times. Sequencing used immunoSEQ multiplex PCR; TCRdb keeps in-frame clones, though not all of them. The sample carries about 480,000 clones, approximately 88% recorded once. The CDR3 extends over 12 amino acids. Trimming stripped 1 base from V and 7 bases from J, with 8 bases between. CDR1 is SGHDN and CDR2 is FVKESK in the germline V gene.

Specimen: peripheral blood, collected in a trial of Ad26.COV2.S vaccine versus placebo. The receptor was derived from a person aged 18-65 years who received the Ad26.COV2.S COVID-19 vaccine or a placebo. The chain recombines TRBV14 with TRBJ2-7; the D is unclear. CDR3 nucleotide sequence: TGTGCCAGCAGCCAAGCTATTAGGGAGCAGTACTTC. Its protein is CASSQAIREQYF.